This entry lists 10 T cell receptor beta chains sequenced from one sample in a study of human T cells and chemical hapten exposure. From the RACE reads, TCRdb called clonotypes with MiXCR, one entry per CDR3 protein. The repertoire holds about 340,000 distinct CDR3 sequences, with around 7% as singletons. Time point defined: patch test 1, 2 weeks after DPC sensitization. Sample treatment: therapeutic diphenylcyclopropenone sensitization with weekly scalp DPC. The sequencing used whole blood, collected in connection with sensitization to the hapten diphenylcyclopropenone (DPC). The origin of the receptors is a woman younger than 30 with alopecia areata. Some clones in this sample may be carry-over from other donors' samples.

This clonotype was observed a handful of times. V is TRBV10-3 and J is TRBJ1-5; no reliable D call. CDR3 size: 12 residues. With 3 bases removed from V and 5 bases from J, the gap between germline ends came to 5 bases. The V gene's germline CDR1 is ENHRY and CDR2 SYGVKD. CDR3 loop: CAISEGDQPQHF. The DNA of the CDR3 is TGTGCCATCAGTGAAGGTGATCAGCCCCAGCATTTT.

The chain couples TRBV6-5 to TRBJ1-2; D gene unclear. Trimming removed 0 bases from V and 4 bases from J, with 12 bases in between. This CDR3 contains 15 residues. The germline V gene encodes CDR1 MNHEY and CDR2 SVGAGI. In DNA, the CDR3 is TGTGCCAGCAGTTACTCGTTCGGGGAGATCTATGGCTACACCTTC. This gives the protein CASSYSFGEIYGYTF.

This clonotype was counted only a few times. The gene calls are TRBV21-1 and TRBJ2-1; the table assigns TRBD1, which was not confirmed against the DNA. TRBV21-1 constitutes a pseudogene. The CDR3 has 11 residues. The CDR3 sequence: CASRRGHEQFF. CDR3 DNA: TGTGCCAGCAGAAGGGGCCATGAGCAGTTCTTC.

CDR3 amino acids: CASSSKQGRRPDTQYF. The CDR3 DNA reads as TGCGCCAGCAGCTCGAAACAGGGGAGGAGGCCAGATACGCAGTATTTT. The chain carries TRBV5-1 and TRBJ2-3; a weak D match, TRBD1 (7 bases). The CDR3 consists of 16 residues. Germline V gene lookup returns CDR1 SGHRS and CDR2 YFSETQ. Trimming took off 3 bases at V and 4 bases at J, with 18 bases between the two ends.

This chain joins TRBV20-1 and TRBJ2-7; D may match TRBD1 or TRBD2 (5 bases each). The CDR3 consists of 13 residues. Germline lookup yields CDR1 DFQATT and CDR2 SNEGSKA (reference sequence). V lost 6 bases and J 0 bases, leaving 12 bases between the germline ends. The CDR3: CSAPGPLSYEQYF. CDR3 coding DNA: TGCAGTGCCCCGGGACCCCTCTCCTACGAGCAGTACTTC.

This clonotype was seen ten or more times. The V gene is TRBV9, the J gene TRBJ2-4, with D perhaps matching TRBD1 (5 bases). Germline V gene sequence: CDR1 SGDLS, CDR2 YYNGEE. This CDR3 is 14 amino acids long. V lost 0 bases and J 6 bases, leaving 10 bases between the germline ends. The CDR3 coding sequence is TGTGCCAGCAGCGTAGGTCGACAGACAAACATTCAGTACTTC. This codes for CASSVGRQTNIQYF.

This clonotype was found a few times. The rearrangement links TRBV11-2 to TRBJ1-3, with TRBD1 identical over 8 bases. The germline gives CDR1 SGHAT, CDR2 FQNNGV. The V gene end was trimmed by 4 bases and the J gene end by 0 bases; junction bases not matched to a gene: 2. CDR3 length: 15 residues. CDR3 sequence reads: CASSWDRSSGNTIYF. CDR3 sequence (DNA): TGTGCCAGCAGCTGGGACAGGAGCTCTGGAAACACCATATATTTT.

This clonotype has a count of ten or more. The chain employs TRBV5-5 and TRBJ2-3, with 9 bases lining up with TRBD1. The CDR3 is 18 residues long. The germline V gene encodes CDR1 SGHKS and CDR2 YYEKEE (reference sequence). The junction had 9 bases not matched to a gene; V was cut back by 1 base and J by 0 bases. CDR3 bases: TGTGCCAGCAGCTTGAGAATCTTGGGGACAGGGAGCACAGATACGCAGTATTTT. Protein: CASSLRILGTGSTDTQYF. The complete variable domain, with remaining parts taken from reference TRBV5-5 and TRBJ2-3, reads DAGVTQSPTHLIKTRGQQVTLRCSPISGHKSVSWYQQVLGQGPQFIFQYYEKEERGRGNFPDRFSARQFPNYSSELNVNALLLGDSALYLCASSLRILGTGSTDTQYFGPGTRLTVL.

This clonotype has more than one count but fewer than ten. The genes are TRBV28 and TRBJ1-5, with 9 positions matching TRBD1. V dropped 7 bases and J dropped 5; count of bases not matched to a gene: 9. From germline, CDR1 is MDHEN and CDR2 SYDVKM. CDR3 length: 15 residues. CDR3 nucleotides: TGTGCCAGCAAGGAGAGGACAGGGGAGGATCAGCCCCAGCATTTT. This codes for CASKERTGEDQPQHF.

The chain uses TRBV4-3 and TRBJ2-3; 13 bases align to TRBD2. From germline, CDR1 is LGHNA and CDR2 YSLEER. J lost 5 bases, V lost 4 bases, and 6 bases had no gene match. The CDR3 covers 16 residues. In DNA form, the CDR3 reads TGCGCCAGCAGCCCTACTAGCGGGGGGGCGGGAGATACGCAGTATTTT. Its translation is CASSPTSGGAGDTQYF.